This T cell receptor beta chain was observed in a study of shared clonotypes between healthy human individuals. The repertoire was sequenced with immunoSEQ multiplex PCR; TCRdb's copy has only in-frame clones and lacks some. The table has about 2.1 million clones, 85% to 95% seen once. The CDR3 contains 18 residues. In germline, CDR1 is SGHAT, CDR2 FQNNGV. The junction had 11 bases not matched to a gene; V was cut back by 0 bases and J by 1 base. CD45RO negativity and positive selection for CCR7 defined naive CD8 cells, a population that excluded terminally differentiated effector memory CD45RA+ cells. This clone was seen only once.

This chain connects TRBV11-2 to TRBJ1-1; 7 nucleotides match TRBD1. Sequenced input: naive CD8+ T cells from PBMCs. This receptor was obtained from a man aged 18-30 years in good health. Some clones in this sample may be carry-over from other donors' samples. The CDR3 region has the DNA TGTGCCAGCAGCTTAGACCCCTTAGGCAGGGGGGGGAACACTGAAGCTTTCTTT. As protein: CASSLDPLGRGGNTEAFF. Combining the CDR3 with reference TRBV11-2 and TRBJ1-1 gives the whole variable domain EAGVAQSPRYKIIEKRQSVAFWCNPISGHATLYWYQQILGQGPKLLIQFQNNGVVDDSQLPKDRFSAERLKGVDSTLKIQPAKLEDSAVYLCASSLDPLGRGGNTEAFFGQGTRLTVV.